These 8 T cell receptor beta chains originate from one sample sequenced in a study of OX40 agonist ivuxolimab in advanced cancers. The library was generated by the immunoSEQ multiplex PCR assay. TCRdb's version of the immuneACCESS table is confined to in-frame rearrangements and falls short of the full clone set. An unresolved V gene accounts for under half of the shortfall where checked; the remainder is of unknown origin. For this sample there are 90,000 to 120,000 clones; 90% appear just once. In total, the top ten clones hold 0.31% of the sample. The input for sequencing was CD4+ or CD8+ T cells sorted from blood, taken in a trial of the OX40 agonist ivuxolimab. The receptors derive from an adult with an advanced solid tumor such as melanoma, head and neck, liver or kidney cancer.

CDR3 sequence: CASSFGDVSYEQYF. Written as DNA, the CDR3 is TGTGCCAGCAGCTTTGGGGACGTCTCCTACGAGCAGTACTTC. The chain carries TRBV7-2 and TRBJ2-7, with D perhaps assigned TRBD1 or TRBD2 (5 bases each). Trimming removed 3 bases from V and 0 bases from J, with 9 bases in between. The CDR3 extends over 14 amino acids. Germline CDR1 reads SGHTA; CDR2 reads FQGNSA.

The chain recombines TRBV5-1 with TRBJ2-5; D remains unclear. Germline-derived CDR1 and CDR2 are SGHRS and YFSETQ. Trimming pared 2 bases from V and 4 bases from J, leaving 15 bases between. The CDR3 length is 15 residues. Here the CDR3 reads CASSFSPTARETQYF. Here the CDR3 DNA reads TGCGCCAGCAGCTTTTCCCCCACCGCCAGAGAGACCCAGTACTTC.

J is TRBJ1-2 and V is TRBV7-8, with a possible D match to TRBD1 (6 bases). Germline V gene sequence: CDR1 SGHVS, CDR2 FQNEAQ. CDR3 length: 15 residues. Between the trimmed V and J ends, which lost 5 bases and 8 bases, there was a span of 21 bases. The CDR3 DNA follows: TGTGCCAGCAGCCTAGGCGCGGGAGAGGGGGGCGGCTACACCTTC. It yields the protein CASSLGAGEGGGYTF.

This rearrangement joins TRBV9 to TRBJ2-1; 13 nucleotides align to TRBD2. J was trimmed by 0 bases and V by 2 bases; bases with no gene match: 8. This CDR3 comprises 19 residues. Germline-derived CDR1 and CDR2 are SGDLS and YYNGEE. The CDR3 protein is CASSVGTSGAWGSYNEQFF. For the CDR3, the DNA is TGTGCCAGCAGCGTGGGGACTAGCGGGGCGTGGGGCTCCTACAATGAGCAGTTCTTC.

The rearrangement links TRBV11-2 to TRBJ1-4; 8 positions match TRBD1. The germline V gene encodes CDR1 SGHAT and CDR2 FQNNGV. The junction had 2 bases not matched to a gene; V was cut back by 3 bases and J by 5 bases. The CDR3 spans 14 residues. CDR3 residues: CASSFRQGNEKLFF. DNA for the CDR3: TGTGCCAGCAGCTTCCGACAGGGGAATGAAAAACTGTTTTTT.

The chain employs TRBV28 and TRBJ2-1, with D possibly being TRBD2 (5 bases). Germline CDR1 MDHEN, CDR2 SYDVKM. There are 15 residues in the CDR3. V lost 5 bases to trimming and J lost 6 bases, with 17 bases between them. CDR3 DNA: TGTGCCAGCAGTCTTCTCGGCACTAGTAGCAATGAGCAGTTCTTC. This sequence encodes CASSLLGTSSNEQFF.

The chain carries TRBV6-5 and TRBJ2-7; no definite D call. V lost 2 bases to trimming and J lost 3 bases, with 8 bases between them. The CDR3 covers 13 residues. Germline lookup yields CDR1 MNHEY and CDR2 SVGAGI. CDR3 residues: CASSYGDLYEQYF. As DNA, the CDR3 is TGTGCCAGCAGTTACGGCGACCTCTACGAGCAGTACTTC.

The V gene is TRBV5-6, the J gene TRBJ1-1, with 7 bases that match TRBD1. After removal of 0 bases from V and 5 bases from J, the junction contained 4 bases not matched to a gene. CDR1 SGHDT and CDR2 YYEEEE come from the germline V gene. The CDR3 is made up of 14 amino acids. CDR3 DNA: TGTGCCAGCAGCTTGGAGCCAGGGGGTACTGAAGCTTTCTTT. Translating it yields CASSLEPGGTEAFF.